This entry features one T cell receptor (beta chain) sequence. Its antigen remains unknown. This sample was taken from a study of CD8 T cells in ankylosing spondylitis. Study-wide results and caveats: Characteristic of ankylosing spondylitis blood, it appeared, was a TCR beta motif comprising fewer than 10 highly homologous variants. Matched ankylosing spondylitis synovial fluid reportedly showed significant enrichment of disease-linked clones. As for the disease-linked clones, they showed a CD8+ phenotype and occurred at relatively low frequencies in peripheral blood.

Researchers built TCR beta libraries using quantitative 5'-RACE with molecular barcodes. Each CDR3 protein gets one entry after TCRdb re-called the 5' RACE reads with MiXCR. The table includes approximately 150,000 distinct CDR3 sequences, about 42% detected once. The TCR was taken from a male donor with ankylosing spondylitis. Sequencing was performed on synovial fluid, either unsorted or a sorted T cell fraction (not recorded which).

CDR3: CASSPRDTEAFF. The CDR3 region has the DNA TGTGCCAGCTCACCACGGGACACTGAAGCTTTCTTT. The chain carries TRBV18 and TRBJ1-1; D gene uncertain. The germline V gene encodes CDR1 KGHSH and CDR2 LQKENI. Trimming removed 1 base from V and 3 bases from J, with 3 bases in between. The CDR3 loop spans 12 amino acids.